A single sample is the source of the 14 T cell receptor beta chains below, sequenced in a study of Ad26.COV2.S vaccination and SARS-CoV-2 variants. The treatment here: 15 to 20 received Ad26.COV2.S at low or high dose, single or two shots; about 5 received placebo; per-sample allocation not given. Specimen acquisition occurred on day 63 following the initial vaccine or placebo injection. Clones were sequenced by immunoSEQ multiplex PCR, and TCRdb holds only the in-frame ones, with some missing. The sample carries around 400,000 clones, about 88% recorded once. The material sequenced was peripheral blood, taken in a trial of Ad26.COV2.S vaccine versus placebo. These receptors were taken from a person between 18 and 60 years old who received the Ad26.COV2.S COVID-19 vaccine or a placebo.

The V gene is TRBV27, the J gene TRBJ2-5; TRBD2 aligns across 12 bases. Per the germline V gene, CDR1 is MNHEY and CDR2 is SMNVEV (reference sequence). The CDR3 runs 16 residues. The ends lost 4 bases at V and 9 bases at J; junction bases unmatched: 12. The CDR3 protein is CASSSLQGLAGSSQYF. CDR3 in DNA: TGTGCCAGCAGTTCCCTCCAAGGACTAGCGGGATCGTCCCAGTACTTC.

This rearrangement joins TRBV5-4 to TRBJ1-4; D is possibly TRBD1 (5 bases). This CDR3 region has 15 residues. Germline V gene data show CDR1 as SGHNT and CDR2 as YYREEE (reference sequence). V dropped 0 bases and J dropped 5 bases, with 11 bases sitting between them. The chain's CDR3 is CASSLDSGANEKLFF. Written as DNA, the CDR3 is TGTGCCAGCAGCTTGGACAGTGGGGCGAATGAAAAACTGTTTTTT.

This clone was seen a few times. V is TRBV4-1 and J is TRBJ1-4; D is unclear. V lost 4 bases and J lost 8, with 8 bases in between. CDR1 MGHRA and CDR2 YSYEKL come from the germline V gene. CDR3 length equals 12 residues. The CDR3 sequence is CASSPHKEKLFF. The CDR3 bases are TGCGCCAGCAGCCCCCATAAAGAAAAACTGTTTTTT.

This sequence joins TRBV18 and TRBJ2-2; 11 nucleotides agree with TRBD2. CDR1 KGHSH and CDR2 LQKENI come from the germline V gene. V shed 5 bases and J 0 bases; nucleotides not matched to a gene: 2. CDR3 size: 16 residues. CDR3 bases: TGTGCCAGCTCAACGGGACTAGCGGCGAACACCGGGGAGCTGTTTTTT. Residues: CASSTGLAANTGELFF.

V gene TRBV7-9 combines with J gene TRBJ1-4; a possible D gene is TRBD1 (6 bases). Trimming removed 5 bases from V and 7 bases from J, with 17 bases in between. Per the germline V gene, CDR1 is SEHNR and CDR2 is FQNEAQ (reference sequence). CDR3 length: 15 amino acids. The CDR3 loop reads CASSPSQGLTEKLFF. CDR3 coding DNA: TGTGCCAGCAGCCCTTCCCAGGGGTTAACTGAAAAACTGTTTTTT. Using reference TRBV7-9 and TRBJ1-4 for the parts outside the CDR3, the full variable domain is DTGVSQNPRHKITKRGQNVTFRCDPISEHNRLYWYRQTLGQGPEFLTYFQNEAQLEKSRLLSDRFSAERPKGSFSTLEIQRTEQGDSAMYLCASSPSQGLTEKLFFGSGTQLSVL.

The chain carries TRBV20-1 and TRBJ2-5; TRBD2 agrees at 9 bases. The CDR3 runs to 15 residues. The V and J ends lost 3 bases and 4 bases, in that order; junction bases with no gene match: 9. CDR1 is DFQATT, CDR2 SNEGSKA, per germline (reference sequence). CDR3 DNA: TGCAGTGCTAGTTTAATAGCGGGAGTAGGAGAGACCCAGTACTTC. Translation gives CSASLIAGVGETQYF.

The rearrangement links TRBV15 to TRBJ2-3, with 8 bases fitting TRBD1. J was trimmed by 0 bases and V by 1 base; bases with no gene match: 0. CDR3 length: 15 amino acids. The germline gives CDR1 LNHNV, CDR2 YYDKDF (reference sequence). CDR3 region: CATSRGTGSTDTQYF. CDR3 DNA: TGTGCCACCAGCAGAGGGACAGGGAGCACAGATACGCAGTATTTT.

This chain links TRBV15 with TRBJ2-5; TRBD1 is a possible D gene (6 bases). The CDR3 is 13 amino acids. V dropped 3 bases and J dropped 6 bases, with 11 bases sitting between them. The germline gives CDR1 LNHNV, CDR2 YYDKDF (reference sequence). The CDR3 nucleotides read TGTGCCACCAGCAGCGACAGGTTGAAGACCCAGTACTTC. Protein sequence: CATSSDRLKTQYF. Full variable domain (outside the CDR3, taken from reference TRBV15 and TRBJ2-5): DAMVIQNPRYQVTQFGKPVTLSCSQTLNHNVMYWYQQKSSQAPKLLFHYYDKDFNNEADTPDNFQSRRPNTSFCFLDIRSPGLGDTAMYLCATSSDRLKTQYFGPGTRLLVL.

The chain has TRBV5-1 and TRBJ2-7; 16 positions agree with TRBD2. The CDR3 is 18 amino acids. J lost 0 bases, V lost 4 bases, and 7 bases had no gene match. The germline V gene encodes CDR1 SGHRS and CDR2 YFSETQ. The CDR3 DNA follows: TGCGCCAGCAGCGTTGTGGGACTAGCGGGAGGGCGCTCCTACGAGCAGTACTTC. Residues: CASSVVGLAGGRSYEQYF.

V gene TRBV5-1 combines with J gene TRBJ2-3, with D possibly matching TRBD1 (7 bases). V was pared by 4 bases and J by 2 bases, with 14 bases between. From germline, CDR1 is SGHRS and CDR2 YFSETQ. This CDR3 comprises 15 residues. The CDR3 nucleotides read TGCGCCAGCAGCGAGGAGGGGGCCCTCACAGATACGCAGTATTTT. Protein sequence: CASSEEGALTDTQYF.

The chain has TRBV28 and TRBJ1-2; D gene ambiguous. The CDR3 covers 11 residues. The germline V and J ends were trimmed by 5 bases and 9 bases, with 10 bases remaining between them. CDR1 and CDR2 (germline): MDHEN, SYDVKM. CDR3 amino acids: CASSQDRSYTF. The CDR3, as DNA: TGTGCCAGCAGTCAAGACCGTAGCTACACCTTC.

This sequence joins TRBV28 and TRBJ2-2; 8 positions match TRBD2. Germline trimming cut 5 bases from V and 4 bases from J; bases unmatched to any gene: 12. Germline V gene data show CDR1 as MDHEN and CDR2 as SYDVKM. This CDR3 is built from 17 residues. The CDR3 DNA is TGTGCCAGCAGTCCCCGGGGGGGAGAAATTGGCACCGGGGAGCTGTTTTTT. Translated, it gives CASSPRGGEIGTGELFF.

J is TRBJ1-6 and V is TRBV7-6; TRBD1 matches at 8 bases. The CDR3 is 16 residues long. In germline, CDR1 is SGHVS, CDR2 FNYEAQ. V was pared by 4 bases and J by 9 bases, with 11 bases of the junction left unmatched. This CDR3 is CASSSQGARASSPLHF. The DNA of the CDR3 is TGTGCCAGCAGCTCCCAGGGGGCCAGGGCAAGTTCACCCCTCCACTTT.

The chain combines TRBV15 with TRBJ2-1; 8 bases agree with TRBD1. The CDR3 runs 13 residues. V lost 5 bases to trimming and J lost 7 bases; unmatched junction nucleotides: 4. The germline gives CDR1 LNHNV, CDR2 YYDKDF (reference sequence). CDR3: CATSPQGANEQFF. In DNA, the CDR3 is TGTGCCACCAGCCCCCAGGGGGCAAATGAGCAGTTCTTC.